The following is a T cell receptor (beta chain) sequence with its context. V lost 8 bases to trimming and J lost 4 bases; unmatched junction nucleotides: 7. This CDR3 region has 15 residues. CDR1 is SGHAT, CDR2 FQNNGV, per germline. The data stem from a study of control samples from healthy donors and cancer patients. Libraries were prepared by immunoSEQ multiplex PCR; TCRdb keeps only in-frame clonotypes and omits some of them. The data show roughly 100,000 clones, around 88% seen once. V usage is TRBV11-2 and J usage is TRBJ2-1; 11 nucleotides agree with TRBD2. The sequenced material came from blood. The sequence was collected from a man aged 25 to 40 in good health. The DNA for the CDR3 is TGTGCCAGCGGCATAGCGGGGGGGTTATACAATGAGCAGTTCTTC. Translating it yields CASGIAGGLYNEQFF.